The following is a TCR beta chain sequence with its context. It lacks a known antigen. Per-base quality was not reported, and no clone a single base away is much larger than it. The source of the sample is a study of preoperative IRX-2 immunotherapy in early breast cancer (dated by TCRdb to about 2019). Receptors were amplified or captured by the immunoSEQ multiplex PCR assay. TCRdb mirrors the immuneACCESS table, restricted to in-frame sequences. Some clones are absent from its copies; in checked studies, under half trace to an unresolved V gene, and the reason for the others is unknown. A total of about 98,000 clones appear in this sample, roughly 90% of them only once. The ten largest clones represent around 2.1% of the sample. The CDR3 holds 14 amino acids from the cysteine to the phenylalanine. CDR3 DNA only is kept here, 42 bases in frame from base 1. CDR1 and CDR2 are drawn from the germline V gene: SGHRS, YFSETQ. A distance of 12 bases separates the germline ends of V and J, which lose 4 bases and 5 bases respectively.

The sample's treatment or condition, from its label and the paper: preoperative locoregional IRX-2 cytokine immunotherapy. The samples were obtained from a phase Ib study in which preoperative, locoregional IRX-2 cytokine immunotherapy intended to prime immune responses was tested. The donors were early-stage breast cancer patients who were given IRX-2 prior to surgery. Specimen: tumor tissue, collected after IRX-2 immunotherapy. The origin of this receptor is a human donor with breast cancer. The rearrangement combines TRBV5-1 with TRBJ1-4; TRBD1 could be the D gene, as 6 bases match. The nucleotide sequence is given as TGCGCCAGCAGCCCCACAGGGATCAATGAAAAACTGTTTTTT. Its translation is CASSPTGINEKLFF.